This T cell receptor beta chain comes out of a study of T cells after yellow fever vaccination. Study-wide results and caveats: Although most clonotypes did not, a small share appeared in both CD4 and CD8 compartments.

UMIs were added to TCR cDNA along with a universal primer site when it was made by 5'RACE template switching. TCRdb passed the 5' RACE reads through MiXCR, listing each CDR3 protein once. Of approximately 550,000 distinct CDR3 sequences in the sample, roughly 13% were seen once. Germline V gene lookup returns CDR1 SQVTM and CDR2 ANQGSEA. This CDR3 region has 13 residues. Unmatched junction bases numbered 7, after V lost 6 bases and J lost 10 bases. For this clonotype: The antigen is not known.

This TCR was recovered from a young man who received the YFV17D yellow fever vaccine. Specimen: PBMCs, collected on the day of the yellow fever booster vaccination. The chain combines TRBV29-1 with TRBJ2-1; TRBD2 matches 12 bases. The CDR3 region has the DNA TGCAGCGTGGCCGGGACTAGCGGGCCAGAGCAGTTCTTC. Its translation: CSVAGTSGPEQFF.